This TCR beta chain comes out of a study of blood T cell repertoires in COVID-19 (dated by TCRdb to about 2020). Context from the whole study: Samples from collaborators originated in the United States, Italy and Spain and spanned both the acute and convalescent phases of COVID-19. The prospective study material was composed of cDNA or gDNA derived from T cells, B-cell-depleted T cells, or PBMCs. Where HLA class I and class II types were available, the types were taken from metadata supplied by the sample provider, not from assay-based typing. Samples came from the ongoing ImmuneRACE study (first 160 participants) plus 1,254 subjects from 6 global collaborators. The dataset comprised deeply sampled blood TCRbeta repertoires from subjects exposed to, actively infected with, or recovered from COVID-19. The repertoires were released in a freely available public database meant as a resource for research on the immune response to SARS-CoV-2. Sample metadata almost always included a de-identified subject ID, COVID-19 status, age in years and sex.

Enrolling through a virtual design, the prospective study's participants ranged in age from roughly 18 to 90 years and lived across roughly 23 United States geographic areas. To assign participants to cohorts, the prospective study relied on clinical history that participants themselves reported in a screening survey and a study questionnaire. Exposed participants were defined as having been in contact with someone with a PCR-confirmed or clinician-diagnosed COVID-19 case within 2 weeks of study entry. Each participant in the prospective study had whole blood, serum and a nasopharyngeal or oropharyngeal swab collected by mobile phlebotomists. Participants in the prospective study had the option to provide additional blood draws and questionnaires over an approximately 2-month period. Blood samples from the prospective study were shipped frozen or at room temperature prior to DNA extraction. Taken from the germline V gene, the CDR1 and CDR2 loops are SGHVS and FNYEAQ. Its CDR3 holds 19 amino acids, cysteine through phenylalanine. The read is trimmed to its CDR3 DNA, 57 bases read in frame from base 1. The germline V end is reduced by 1 base and the J end by 9 bases; junction bases left unmatched: 16.

Paper-wide results and their limitations: How much clinical and demographic metadata was included differed by source and by participant, and the metadata was provided uncurated.

Comment on this clone: The target of this receptor is not known. No qualities accompany the bases; no much larger clone lies one base away.

The immunoSEQ Assay, a bias-controlled multiplex PCR, was used to amplify TCRbeta CDR3 regions from genomic DNA. On the study's bioinformatics: Within the assay, amplification of reference gene primers was used to estimate how many nucleated cells each sample contained. To quantify the absolute abundance of each unique TCRbeta CDR3 rearrangement, sequence reads were collapsed and filtered. For each sample, productive Simpson clonality was calculated by taking the square root of Simpson's diversity index across productive rearrangements. TCRdb re-hosts the immuneACCESS table, in-frame sequences only. Its copies lack some clones; in the studies checked, an unresolved V gene accounts for under half of them, and the cause for the rest is not known. V and J calls and clone size are given by that table; D and trimming were obtained from the DNA. This sample lists 400,000 to 500,000 clones; roughly 88% were detected once. The ten largest clonotypes hold 1.4% to 1.5% of the sample.

The TCR comes from a woman between 18 and 29 years old who had been exposed to COVID-19. The sequenced sample consisted of PBMCs or T cells enriched from blood (not recorded which). Here the chain combines TRBV7-6 and TRBJ2-1; 12 nucleotides in the junction match TRBD2. Here is the DNA: TGTGCCAGCAGCTTAGACCCCACCGGGGCTAGCGGGAGGGCTGCTGAGCAGTTCTTC. Its translation reads: CASSLDPTGASGRAAEQFF.